Below are 27 T cell receptor beta chains sequenced from a single sample in a study of neurological immune-mediated disorders. Each CDR3 protein gets one entry after TCRdb re-called the 5' RACE reads with MiXCR. The table has 31,000 or so distinct CDR3 sequences, approximately 4.3% seen once. The material sequenced was PBMCs. The receptors shown here come from a man in his late teens or twenties in good health.

There are many counts of this clonotype. DNA of the CDR3: TGCAGTGCTAGAGTCCCGGGCGATGGCTACACCTTC. It encodes CSARVPGDGYTF. The V call is TRBV20-1, the J call TRBJ1-2; the D is unclear. In germline, CDR1 is DFQATT, CDR2 SNEGSKA (reference sequence). CDR3 length: 12 amino acids. Trimming removed 1 base from V and 6 bases from J, with 9 bases in between.

In this sample, this clonotype turned up many times. The genes are TRBV5-1 and TRBJ2-7, with D possibly TRBD1 on 6 matching bases. The germline CDR1 and CDR2 sequences are SGHRS and YFSETQ. The V and J ends lost 4 bases and 1 base respectively, with 12 bases between them. The length of the CDR3 is 14 residues. The CDR3 here is CASSPAGTSYEQYF. The CDR3 DNA follows: TGCGCCAGCAGCCCCGCCGGGACATCCTACGAGCAGTACTTC.

This clonotype was counted at least ten times. Here the CDR3 reads CASSQGQNYEQYF. CDR3 nucleotides: TGTGCCAGCAGCCAAGGACAGAACTACGAGCAGTACTTC. The rearrangement links TRBV6-5 to TRBJ2-7; D is perhaps TRBD1 (6 bases). V was trimmed by 6 bases and J by 3 bases, leaving 12 bases between them. The CDR3 consists of 13 residues. Germline loops: CDR1 MNHEY, CDR2 SVGAGI.

This clonotype was counted many times. The V and J genes are TRBV20-1 and TRBJ2-3, with 8 positions matching TRBD2. The J segment lost 5 bases and the V segment lost 3 bases, leaving 10 bases of the junction unmatched. The CDR3 contains 15 residues. Germline-derived CDR1 and CDR2 are DFQATT and SNEGSKA (reference sequence). This chain's CDR3 is CSARKRGLRGDTQYF. DNA for the CDR3: TGCAGTGCTAGGAAGCGGGGGCTACGGGGAGATACGCAGTATTTT.

The sample holds many counts of this clonotype. The chain links TRBV30 to TRBJ2-6, with a possible D match to TRBD2 (6 bases). This CDR3 has 13 residues. The V end lost 5 bases, the J end lost 3 bases, and 8 bases lay between the germline ends. Germline CDR1 reads GTSNPN; CDR2 reads SVGIG (reference sequence). The CDR3 spells CAWGGFGANVLTF. The CDR3 DNA reads as TGTGCCTGGGGGGGGTTTGGGGCCAACGTCCTGACTTTC.

This clonotype appeared many times. J is TRBJ2-1 and V is TRBV29-1; possibly TRBD1 for D (6 bases). This CDR3 is 10 amino acids long. V shed 3 bases and J shed 13 bases, with 10 bases lying between them. CDR1 and CDR2 from the germline V gene are SQVTM and ANQGSEA. CDR3 protein: CSVEDRRQFF. As DNA, the CDR3 is TGCAGCGTTGAGGACAGACGCCAGTTCTTC.

This clonotype was detected ten times or more. V is TRBV20-1 and J is TRBJ1-2; 8 bases map to TRBD1. Germline lookup yields CDR1 DFQATT and CDR2 SNEGSKA (reference sequence). V was clipped by 6 bases and J by 6 bases; unmatched bases: 6. This CDR3 spans 12 amino acids. The CDR3 protein is CSAPDRGDGYTF. CDR3 sequence (DNA): TGCAGTGCCCCAGACAGGGGAGATGGCTACACCTTC.

Many counts were recorded for this clonotype. V usage is TRBV6-5 and J usage is TRBJ1-4, with TRBD1 as a possible D gene (6 bases). The CDR3 is made up of 14 amino acids. V lost 5 bases and J 3 bases, leaving 10 bases between the germline ends. Germline loops: CDR1 MNHEY, CDR2 SVGAGI. The CDR3 region is CASSGGLSNEKLFF. Written as DNA, the CDR3 is TGTGCCAGCAGTGGGGGGCTGTCTAATGAAAAACTGTTTTTT.

This clonotype was counted at least ten times. This chain uses TRBV6-5 with TRBJ1-1, with TRBD1 matching over 9 bases. Germline V gene data show CDR1 as MNHEY and CDR2 as SVGAGI. J gave up 2 bases and V 6 bases, and 10 bases lay outside the gene matches. This CDR3 comprises 16 residues. CDR3 bases: TGTGCCAGCAGGCTCCCGGGACAGGGTAACAACACTGAAGCTTTCTTT. Residues: CASRLPGQGNNTEAFF.

This chain links TRBV19 with TRBJ1-1; D is undetermined. The CDR3 extends over 12 amino acids. V was pared by 6 bases and J by 1 base, with 6 bases between. Germline-derived CDR1 and CDR2 are LNHDA and SQIVND (reference sequence). The CDR3 DNA is TGTGCCAGTAGCCATCGGAACACTGAAGCTTTCTTT. Translation gives CASSHRNTEAFF.

This clonotype was recorded at least ten times. The rearrangement uses TRBV29-1 and TRBJ1-2; tentatively, D is TRBD1 (6 bases). Trimming shortened V by 6 bases and J by 8 bases, and 19 bases separated the two germline ends. CDR3 length: 13 amino acids. Germline V gene lookup returns CDR1 SQVTM and CDR2 ANQGSEA. CDR3 loop: CSVPLGQREGYTF. CDR3 nucleotide sequence: TGCAGCGTGCCCCTAGGACAGCGAGAAGGCTACACCTTC.

The sample holds many counts of this clonotype. The chain combines TRBV7-2 with TRBJ1-1; D may be TRBD1 (6 bases). Germline V gene sequence: CDR1 SGHTA, CDR2 FQGNSA. CDR3 length: 16 amino acids. Trimming took 1 base from V and 0 from J, leaving 12 bases between them. The CDR3: CASSLGGGVLNTEAFF. For the CDR3, the DNA is TGTGCCAGCAGCTTAGGAGGGGGAGTTCTGAACACTGAAGCTTTCTTT.

In its sample, this clonotype was seen many times. This rearrangement joins TRBV7-3 to TRBJ2-2; D gene unclear. CDR1 is SGHTA, CDR2 FQGTGA, per germline. The CDR3 spans 12 residues. V was pared by 5 bases and J by 7 bases, with 8 bases between. The CDR3: CASSQIGGELFF. In DNA form, the CDR3 reads TGTGCCAGCAGCCAGATCGGCGGGGAGCTGTTTTTT.

The rearrangement uses TRBV9 and TRBJ2-5; D is unclear. This CDR3 has 15 amino acids. V lost 2 bases to trimming and J lost 3 bases, with 14 bases between them. Germline CDR1 reads SGDLS; CDR2 reads YYNGEE. CDR3 residues: CASSVGVGIEETQYF. The CDR3 nucleotides are TGTGCCAGCAGCGTTGGAGTGGGAATAGAAGAGACCCAGTACTTC.

The table lists this clonotype with a few counts. The chain joins TRBV11-2 to TRBJ2-1; 15 bases agree with TRBD2. Trimming took 4 bases from V and 0 from J; bases not matched to a gene: 4. CDR3 size: 18 residues. Germline assignment: CDR1 SGHAT and CDR2 FQNNGV. For the CDR3, the DNA is TGTGCCAGCAGCTGGACTAGCGGGGGGGCCACCTCCTACAATGAGCAGTTCTTC. It yields the protein CASSWTSGGATSYNEQFF.

This clonotype has at least ten counts. V and J are TRBV7-9 and TRBJ2-3; D gene ambiguous. Looked up from germline, CDR1 is SEHNR and CDR2 is FQNEAQ (reference sequence). V was pared by 1 base and J by 0 bases, with 5 bases between. The CDR3 runs to 14 residues. The CDR3 sequence: CASSLGQSTDTQYF. CDR3 sequence (DNA): TGTGCCAGCAGCTTAGGTCAGAGCACAGATACGCAGTATTTT.

This clonotype has a count of ten or more. The chain recombines TRBV27 with TRBJ2-1; D not certain. Trimming took off 5 bases at V and 0 bases at J, with 8 bases between the two ends. CDR1 MNHEY and CDR2 SMNVEV come from the germline V gene (reference sequence). This CDR3 region has 14 residues. Here the CDR3 DNA reads TGTGCCAGCAGTGCGCCCGACTCCTACAATGAGCAGTTCTTC. Amino acids: CASSAPDSYNEQFF.

This clonotype occurred a few times. The chain employs TRBV20-1 and TRBJ1-1; D gene uncertain. This CDR3 is 13 amino acids long. CDR1 DFQATT and CDR2 SNEGSKA come from the germline V gene (reference sequence). V shed 4 bases and J shed 2 bases, with 11 bases lying between them. The CDR3 here is CSAILDFNTEAFF. The CDR3 nucleotides are TGCAGTGCTATTTTGGACTTCAACACTGAAGCTTTCTTT.

Many counts were recorded for this clonotype. The chain uses TRBV29-1 and TRBJ2-7; 8 nucleotides match TRBD1. The V and J ends lost 4 bases and 3 bases, in that order; junction bases with no gene match: 11. Germline loops: CDR1 SQVTM, CDR2 ANQGSEA. This CDR3 has 15 residues. The CDR3: CSVARGRSGGYEQYF. The DNA of the CDR3 is TGCAGCGTTGCCAGGGGGCGTTCTGGCGGCTACGAGCAGTACTTC.

The table lists this clonotype with many counts. This rearrangement joins TRBV27 to TRBJ2-3, with TRBD1 matching over 9 bases. J gave up 2 bases and V 5 bases, and 8 bases lay outside the gene matches. CDR1 and CDR2 (germline): MNHEY, SMNVEV (reference sequence). This CDR3 has 16 amino acids. This CDR3 is CASSIPTGGVTDTQYF. CDR3 coding DNA: TGTGCCAGCAGTATCCCGACAGGGGGTGTCACAGATACGCAGTATTTT.

This clonotype has ten or more counts. J is TRBJ2-3 and V is TRBV5-1; 10 nucleotides line up with TRBD2. CDR3 length: 14 residues. Germline V gene lookup returns CDR1 SGHRS and CDR2 YFSETQ. Trimming took 4 bases from V and 7 from J; bases not matched to a gene: 6. The CDR3 sequence: CASSTRLAGYTQYF. The CDR3 DNA is TGCGCCAGCAGCACGAGACTAGCGGGTTATACGCAGTATTTT.

This clonotype has ten or more counts. The chain is built from TRBV20-1 and TRBJ1-6; 9 bases agree with TRBD1. CDR1 and CDR2 (germline): DFQATT, SNEGSKA (reference sequence). Trimming cost V 6 bases and J 7 bases; bases outside gene matches: 7. The CDR3 totals 14 residues. The CDR3 protein is CSARGQGGNSPLHF. The CDR3 DNA is TGCAGTGCCCGGGGACAGGGCGGGAATTCACCCCTCCACTTT.

This clonotype was counted many times. The V gene is TRBV20-1, the J gene TRBJ1-1; D ambiguous. CDR1 is DFQATT, CDR2 SNEGSKA, per germline (reference sequence). This CDR3 spans 13 amino acids. V was clipped by 4 bases and J by 0 bases, with 9 bases between them. The CDR3 reads CSATPEMNTEAFF. CDR3 coding DNA: TGCAGTGCTACCCCGGAGATGAACACTGAAGCTTTCTTT.

Many counts were recorded for this clonotype. V and J are TRBV2 and TRBJ1-5; weak D call: TRBD1 (5 bases). Trimming stripped 4 bases from V and 0 bases from J, with 16 bases between. The CDR3 is 17 residues long. Germline CDR1 and CDR2: SNHLY and FYNNEI. In nucleotides, the CDR3 is TGTGCCAGCAGTGTTCAGGTCGGGGGAAGTAGCAATCAGCCCCAGCATTTT. Translation: CASSVQVGGSSNQPQHF.

Notes on this clonotype: A single base separates this from a much larger clone, so it may be a read error. The chain carries TRBV5-1 and TRBJ1-1; D remains ambiguous. This CDR3 is 14 amino acids long. The germline V gene encodes CDR1 SGHRS and CDR2 YFSETQ. CDR3 sequence (DNA): TGCGCCATCAGCTCACAAGGTTTCGATACTGAAGCTTTCTTT. Its translation: CAISSQGFDTEAFF.

This clonotype was detected many times. The chain recombines TRBV29-1 with TRBJ1-2; D gene uncertain. This CDR3 has 13 amino acids. Germline V gives CDR1 SQVTM, CDR2 ANQGSEA. Trimming took 4 bases from V and 5 from J, leaving 14 bases between them. The chain's CDR3 is CSVVSSVTYGYTF. CDR3 DNA sequence: TGCAGCGTTGTCTCTAGCGTTACGTATGGCTACACCTTC.

This clonotype was picked up many times. The chain couples TRBV5-5 to TRBJ2-7, with D uncertain. The CDR3 sequence is 13 residues long. V lost 4 bases and J 0 bases, leaving 8 bases between the germline ends. From germline, CDR1 is SGHKS and CDR2 YYEKEE (reference sequence). This CDR3 reads CASSLWSSYEQYF. The CDR3 DNA reads as TGTGCCAGCAGCCTTTGGTCCTCCTACGAGCAGTACTTC.